This TCR beta chain was sequenced during a study of PD-1 blockade in classical Hodgkin lymphoma (dated by TCRdb to the early 2020s). About the full investigation: Nivolumab dosing was 3 mg/kg intravenously every 2 weeks, continuing until either disease progression or unacceptable toxicity. The study used CyTOF and TCR beta sequencing to define a peripheral blood immune signature of response to PD-1 blockade in classical Hodgkin lymphoma. Study-wide findings and limitations: Trial patients with a complete response had baseline diversity similar to that of newly diagnosed patients, while partial responders and progressors had significantly lower diversity. The study was restricted to a single clinical trial cohort, and the causes of repertoire differences, possibly disease activity or prior therapy, were left undefined. Newly diagnosed patients were reported to have lower baseline TCR diversity than healthy donors, and relapsed/refractory patients were reported to have lower baseline TCR diversity still. Lower diversity was seen in patients whose nivolumab began less than 1 year after ASCT, and these patients were left out of later analyses so that immune reconstitution would not confound the results. CD4+ but not CD8+ TCR diversity rose significantly by C4D1 (p=0.0027 vs p=0.16), most apparent in complete responders (p=0.02).

As regards this clone: Its antigen specificity is not known. Base qualities are missing; no much larger clone stands one base away.

Via the germline V gene (reference sequence), CDR1 is PRHDT and CDR2 FYEKMQ. V ends up 2 bases short and J 1 base short, with an unmatched junction base count of 5. The CDR3 contains 15 residues, cysteine and phenylalanine counted. Just the 45-base CDR3 DNA is kept, in frame starting at base 1. Genomic DNA was extracted with the Qiagen DNeasy kit from unsorted PBMCs and from negatively selected CD4+ and CD8+ fractions. Using primers that anneal to V and J segments, immunoSEQ multiplex PCR amplified the TCR beta CDR3 regions. A synthetic immune receptor repertoire was used to minimize amplification bias, and remaining bias was computationally removed after sequencing. As for how the authors treated the data: Custom Python scripts were used to quantify repertoire diversity as the Shannon entropy index. The unsorted, CD4+ and CD8+ repertoires were each analyzed separately, with the exception of combined analyses, where CD4+ and CD8+ sequences were merged in silico. A clone was considered expanded if an increase in frequency of at least 2-fold after treatment relative to C1D1 was found, and a pseudocount of 0.5 was applied to clones undetected at baseline. Singleton clones were defined as clones with 0 or 1 copy at C1D1, and non-singleton clones were defined as clones with 2 or more copies. Clones expanded in unsorted samples were annotated as CD4+, CD8+ or unknown by matching protein sequences in sorted samples from the same patient. Diversity changes from C1D1 to C4D1 were tested in paired samples using Wilcoxon tests. Drawn from immuneACCESS, this table holds only the in-frame rearrangements with V and J called that TCRdb kept. Clones are partly lost; checked studies trace under half to an unresolved V gene and leave the rest unexplained. The DNA gave D and trimming, while V, J and clone size come from that table. The sample has 55,000 to 80,000 clones on record, 70% to 90% of them singletons. About an eighth of the sample rests with the top ten.

The time point label, as the study defines it: cycle 1 day 1 (C1D1), immediately before nivolumab initiation. Relapse after autologous stem cell transplantation had occurred in all trial patients, and cohorts A, B and C were distinguished by prior brentuximab vedotin exposure. A total of about 51 patients with relapsed/refractory classical Hodgkin lymphoma made up the trial cohort, and each patient's best overall response was complete response, partial response or progressive disease. Trial patients were treated with single-agent nivolumab in the multi-cohort phase II CheckMate 205 trial. An independent review committee assessed best overall response using the 2007 International Working Group response criteria. PBMCs from the trial were collected at three points: immediately before nivolumab initiation (C1D1), and during therapy at cycle 2 day 1 and cycle 4 day 1. After peripheral blood was drawn into 8 mL Vacutainer Cell Preparation Tubes, PBMCs were isolated by centrifugation and then cryopreserved.

The receptor was isolated from a human donor with classical Hodgkin lymphoma. The rearranged segments are TRBV13 and TRBJ2-7; 7 central nucleotides agree with TRBD1. The material was peripheral blood mononuclear cells (PBMCs), obtained at baseline. The nucleotides read TGTGCCAGCAGCTTACTAGGGGGCGCGTCCTACGAGCAGTACTTC. Its protein reads: CASSLLGGASYEQYF.